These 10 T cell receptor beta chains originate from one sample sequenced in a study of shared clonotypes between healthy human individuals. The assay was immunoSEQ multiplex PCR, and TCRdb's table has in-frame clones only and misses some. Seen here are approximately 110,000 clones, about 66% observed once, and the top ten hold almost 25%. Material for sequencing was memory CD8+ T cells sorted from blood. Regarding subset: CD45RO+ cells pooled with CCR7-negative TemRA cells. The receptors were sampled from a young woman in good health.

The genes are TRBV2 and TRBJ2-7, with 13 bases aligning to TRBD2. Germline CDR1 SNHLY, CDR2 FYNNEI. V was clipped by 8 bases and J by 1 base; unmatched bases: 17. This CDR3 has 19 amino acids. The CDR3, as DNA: TGTGCCAGCGAAGGGACGAGGACTAGCGGGAGAGGTGGGTCCTACGAGCAGTACTTC. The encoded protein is CASEGTRTSGRGGSYEQYF.

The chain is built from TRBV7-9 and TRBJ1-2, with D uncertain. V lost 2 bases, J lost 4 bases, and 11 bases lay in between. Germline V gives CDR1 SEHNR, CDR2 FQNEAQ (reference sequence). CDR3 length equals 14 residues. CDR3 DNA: TGTGCCAGCAGCTTACGCGGGGAAGTCTATGGCTACACCTTC. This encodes CASSLRGEVYGYTF.

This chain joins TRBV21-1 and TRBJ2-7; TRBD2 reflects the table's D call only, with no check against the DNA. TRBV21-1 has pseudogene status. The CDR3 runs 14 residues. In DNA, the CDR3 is TGTGCCGGACCCCCAGCGGGAGGTTTCAACGAGCAGTACTTC. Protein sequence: CAGPPAGGFNEQYF.

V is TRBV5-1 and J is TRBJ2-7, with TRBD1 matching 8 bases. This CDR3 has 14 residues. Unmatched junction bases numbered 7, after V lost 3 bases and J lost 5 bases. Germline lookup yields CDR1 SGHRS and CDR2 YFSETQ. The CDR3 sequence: CASSSQGAGNEQYF. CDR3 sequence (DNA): TGCGCCAGCAGCTCCCAGGGGGCAGGGAACGAGCAGTACTTC.

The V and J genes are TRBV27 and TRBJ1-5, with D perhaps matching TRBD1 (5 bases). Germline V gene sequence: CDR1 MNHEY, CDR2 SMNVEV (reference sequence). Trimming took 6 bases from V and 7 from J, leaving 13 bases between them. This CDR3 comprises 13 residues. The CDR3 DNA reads TGTGCCAGCAGGGAGGGGCGGTCCCAGCCCCAGCATTTT. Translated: CASREGRSQPQHF.

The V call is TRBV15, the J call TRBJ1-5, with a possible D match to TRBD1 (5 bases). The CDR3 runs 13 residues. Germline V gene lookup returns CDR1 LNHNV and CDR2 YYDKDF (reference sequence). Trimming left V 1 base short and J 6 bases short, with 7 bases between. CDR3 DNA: TGTGCCACCAGCAGAGGGGGGTTTCAGCCCCAGCATTTT. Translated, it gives CATSRGGFQPQHF.

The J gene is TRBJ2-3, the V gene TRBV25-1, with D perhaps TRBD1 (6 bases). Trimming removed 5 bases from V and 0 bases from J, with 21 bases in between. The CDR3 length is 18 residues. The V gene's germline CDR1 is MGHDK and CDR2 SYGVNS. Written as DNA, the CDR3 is TGTGCCAGCAGTCCCACCCCAGCCCGACAGGAGAGCACAGATACGCAGTATTTT. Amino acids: CASSPTPARQESTDTQYF.

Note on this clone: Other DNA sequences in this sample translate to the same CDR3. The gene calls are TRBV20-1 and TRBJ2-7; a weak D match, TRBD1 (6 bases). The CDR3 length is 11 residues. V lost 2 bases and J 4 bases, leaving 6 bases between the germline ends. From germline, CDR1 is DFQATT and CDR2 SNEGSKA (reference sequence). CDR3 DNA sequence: TGCAGTGCTAGAAGGGGGTACGAGCAGTACTTC. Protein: CSARRGYEQYF.

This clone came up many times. The CDR3 DNA is TGTGCCAGCAGCTCAGACGGGAAAACTATGAACACTGAAGCTTTCTTT. It encodes CASSSDGKTMNTEAFF. This sequence joins TRBV5-6 and TRBJ1-1, with D uncertain. The CDR3 has 16 residues. V was cut by 3 bases and J by 0 bases, with 15 bases left in between. The germline gives CDR1 SGHDT, CDR2 YYEEEE.

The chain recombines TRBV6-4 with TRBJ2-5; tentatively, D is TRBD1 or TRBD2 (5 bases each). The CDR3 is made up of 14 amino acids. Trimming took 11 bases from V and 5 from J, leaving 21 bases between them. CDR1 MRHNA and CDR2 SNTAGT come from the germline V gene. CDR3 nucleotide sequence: TGTGCCGGAGGACGGGGCCAATTAATGGAGACCCAGTACTTC. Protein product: CAGGRGQLMETQYF.